The rows below give T cell receptor beta chains drawn from one sample of a study of T cells in Graves' hyperthyroidism and ophthalmopathy. TCRdb called the multiplex PCR reads again in MiXCR, with one record for every CDR3 protein. The sample holds about 400,000 distinct CDR3 sequences; 14% to 15% are singletons and the top ten take roughly an eighth. Sequencing was performed on blood. The receptors come from a man aged 18 to 30 with Graves' ophthalmopathy. CDR3s include the opening cysteine and the closing phenylalanine or tryptophan. The D gene is left open where the match is weak. The size entry is marked missing in some rows and otherwise reads once, few, many or a size class.

J gene	D gene	V gene	clone size	CDR3 DNA	CDR3 protein
TRBJ2-5	NA	TRBV2	few	TGTGCCAGCAGTGACCTGACGTACCCGCACCAAGAGACCCAGTACTTC	CASSDLTYPHQETQYF
TRBJ1-6	NA	TRBV5-1	few	TGCGCCAGCAGCTTGGAGTCTGTCGGGAGCTCCTATAATTCACCCCTCCACTTT	CASSLESVGSSYNSPLHF
TRBJ1-3	NA	TRBV11-1	few	TGTGCCAGCAGCTCCGACATACCCTCTGGAAACACCATATATTTT	CASSSDIPSGNTIYF
TRBJ1-3	NA	TRBV5-1	NA	TGCGCCAGCAGCCCACAGTCCTCTGGAAACACCATATATTTT	CASSPQSSGNTIYF
TRBJ2-7	TRBD2	TRBV20-1	many	TGCAGTGCTACTAGCGGGGGCTCCTACGAGCAGTACTTC	CSATSGGSYEQYF
TRBJ1-4	TRBD1	TRBV13	many	TGTGCCAGCAGCCCCGGGGACAGGGGGGCTGAAAAACTGTTTTTT	CASSPGDRGAEKLFF
TRBJ2-3	TRBD1	TRBV19	many	TGTGCCAGTAGTACTCCCGGGACAGGACTTGGAACAGATACGCAGTATTTT	CASSTPGTGLGTDTQYF
TRBJ2-5	NA	TRBV2	many	TGTGCCAGCGCCCGGGGAGACGTGGAGACCCAGTACTTC	CASARGDVETQYF
TRBJ2-7	NA	TRBV5-1	NA	TGCGCCAGCAGTGCCCCAGGGTACGAGCAGTACTTC	CASSAPGYEQYF
TRBJ1-1	NA	TRBV29-1	NA	TGCAGCGTTCGACAGCACACTGAAGCTTTCTTT	CSVRQHTEAFF
TRBJ2-5	NA	TRBV12-3/TRBV12-4	many	TGTGCCAGCAGTTTATCGTGGGGTAAAGAGACCCAGTACTTC	CASSLSWGKETQYF
TRBJ1-2	NA	TRBV18	many	TGTGCCAGCTTGGACACCGGACTCTATGGCTACACCTTC	CASLDTGLYGYTF
TRBJ2-3	NA	TRBV14	many	TGTGCCAGCAGCCAAGGAAGGGGTGAGGCTAGCACAGATACGCAGTATTTT	CASSQGRGEASTDTQYF
TRBJ1-5	NA	TRBV20-1	NA	TGCAGTGCTATCGATAGCAATCAGCCCCAGCATTTT	CSAIDSNQPQHF
TRBJ1-1	TRBD1	TRBV10-1	many	TGCGCCAGCAGTTGGGACAGGTCGAACACTGAAGCTTTCTTT	CASSWDRSNTEAFF